This T cell receptor beta chain was identified during a study of blood T cell repertoires in COVID-19. How the authors handled the data: Nucleated cell counts were estimated from reference gene primer amplification. Here immunoSEQ multiplex PCR was the method, and the copy in TCRdb shows in-frame clones only, minus some. That table gives V, J and clone size, and the DNA gave D and trimming. The sample holds 160,000 or so clones; about 88% are singletons and the top ten take roughly 19%. V was cut by 0 bases and J by 0 bases, with 12 bases left in between. CDR3 length equals 16 residues. Germline V lookup: CDR1 SGHRS, CDR2 YFSETQ.

This chain joins TRBV5-1 and TRBJ2-5; the D is unclear. The receptor's source is a woman at least 80 years old with acute or convalescent COVID-19. The material sequenced was peripheral blood. The CDR3 loop is CASSLGKQLHQETQYF. CDR3 nucleotides: TGCGCCAGCAGCTTGGGAAAGCAACTCCACCAAGAGACCCAGTACTTC. Full variable domain (missing parts from reference TRBV5-1 and TRBJ2-5): KAGVTQTPRYLIKTRGQQVTLSCSPISGHRSVSWYQQTPGQGLQFLFEYFSETQRNKGNFPGRFSGRQFSNSRSEMNVSTLELGDSALYLCASSLGKQLHQETQYFGPGTRLLVL.